One sample yielded the 19 T cell receptor beta chains listed below, sequenced in a study of PD-1 blockade in classical Hodgkin lymphoma. Sequenced by immunoSEQ multiplex PCR; TCRdb stores in-frame clones only, minus some. The sample holds around 66,000 clones, roughly nine tenths seen once. Each patient experienced a relapse that followed autologous stem cell transplantation, and brentuximab vedotin exposure varied. The sequencing used peripheral blood mononuclear cells (PBMCs), collected at baseline. These TCRs come from a human donor with classical Hodgkin lymphoma.

The rearrangement joins TRBV27 to TRBJ2-2; D is possibly TRBD1 (6 bases). This CDR3 has 19 residues. Germline V gene data show CDR1 as MNHEY and CDR2 as SMNVEV (reference sequence). The V end was cut by 3 bases, the J end by 0 bases, with 20 bases between. CDR3 region: CASSFQGPPVVANTGELFF. CDR3 sequence (DNA): TGTGCCAGCAGTTTCCAGGGGCCCCCAGTTGTAGCGAACACCGGGGAGCTGTTTTTT.

This clone has only one observation. The rearrangement uses TRBV5-6 and TRBJ2-7; perhaps D is TRBD1 or TRBD2 (5 bases each). V dropped 4 bases and J dropped 2 bases, with 16 bases sitting between them. In germline, CDR1 is SGHDT, CDR2 YYEEEE. The CDR3 is made up of 15 amino acids. CDR3 DNA: TGTGCCAGCAGCCCATGGATTGGGACGGCCTACGAGCAGTACTTC. Translating it yields CASSPWIGTAYEQYF.

This chain links TRBV10-3 with TRBJ1-1; possible D gene TRBD1, 5 bases. Trimming took off 2 bases at V and 5 bases at J, with 12 bases between the two ends. CDR1 is ENHRY and CDR2 is SYGVKD in the germline V gene. CDR3 size: 14 residues. Here the CDR3 reads CAISEGAGQTEAFF. CDR3 DNA sequence: TGTGCCATCAGTGAGGGGGCGGGTCAGACTGAAGCTTTCTTT.

This chain's CDR3 is CASSKFLYEQYF. CDR3 bases: TGTGCCAGCAGCAAGTTTCTCTACGAGCAGTACTTC. This chain uses TRBV21-1 with TRBJ2-7; TRBD2, as called in the table, went unchecked against the DNA. TRBV21-1 is a known pseudogene. The CDR3 length is 12 residues.

The chain recombines TRBV5-4 with TRBJ2-7; 7 bases match TRBD2. CDR1 is SGHNT, CDR2 YYREEE, per germline (reference sequence). With 3 bases clipped from V and 2 bases from J, the junction kept 8 bases outside the gene matches. The CDR3 is 15 amino acids. The CDR3 region has the DNA TGTGCCAGCAGCTCAAAGCGGGGTGCTACCTACGAGCAGTACTTC. It codes for CASSSKRGATYEQYF.

The J gene is TRBJ2-1, the V gene TRBV6-5; TRBD1 might be the D (6 bases). Germline V CDR1 and CDR2: MNHEY, SVGAGI. The CDR3 totals 13 residues. V was trimmed by 6 bases and J by 4 bases, leaving 10 bases between them. The CDR3 sequence is CASSLQGYNEQFF. The CDR3 bases are TGTGCCAGCAGCCTACAGGGTTACAATGAGCAGTTCTTC.

The J gene is TRBJ2-1, the V gene TRBV4-1; 7 bases agree with TRBD2. The V and J ends lost 1 base and 8 bases, in that order; junction bases with no gene match: 5. This CDR3 comprises 14 residues. Germline CDR1 MGHRA, CDR2 YSYEKL. This chain's CDR3 is CASSQASGGDEQFF. The CDR3 DNA reads as TGCGCCAGCAGCCAAGCCTCTGGGGGGGATGAGCAGTTCTTC.

The chain uses TRBV21-1 and TRBJ1-6. TRBV21-1 is given as a pseudogene. The CDR3 loop spans 16 amino acids. The CDR3 nucleotides read TGTGCCAGCAGCAGCCACCGGGACGGTAGAAATTCACCCCTCCACTTT. This codes for CASSSHRDGRNSPLHF.

This clone was seen once. This rearrangement joins TRBV30 to TRBJ1-1; no firm D call. Germline V gives CDR1 GTSNPN, CDR2 SVGIG (reference sequence). The germline V and J ends were trimmed by 0 bases and 1 base, with 15 bases remaining between them. This CDR3 has 16 amino acids. The chain's CDR3 is CAWSVLPFGSNTEAFF. CDR3 DNA: TGTGCCTGGAGTGTACTCCCATTCGGATCGAACACTGAAGCTTTCTTT.

The V gene is TRBV2, the J gene TRBJ2-6, with a tentative D call TRBD2 (6 bases). Germline V gives CDR1 SNHLY, CDR2 FYNNEI. This CDR3 has 17 residues. Trimming removed 7 bases from V and 0 bases from J, with 16 bases in between. CDR3 sequence: CASNEAGLGSGANVLTF. The CDR3 DNA follows: TGTGCCAGCAATGAGGCGGGGTTGGGCTCTGGGGCCAACGTCCTGACTTTC. The complete variable domain, with remaining parts taken from reference TRBV2 and TRBJ2-6, reads EPEVTQTPSHQVTQMGQEVILRCVPISNHLYFYWYRQILGQKVEFLVSFYNNEISEKSEIFDDQFSVERPDGSNFTLKIRSTKLEDSAMYFCASNEAGLGSGANVLTFGAGSRLTVL.

The genes are TRBV10-2 and TRBJ1-5; D is possibly TRBD1 (5 bases). Germline V gene sequence: CDR1 WSHSY, CDR2 SAAADI. Trimming cost V 0 bases and J 2 bases, with 14 bases left between them. The CDR3 length is 17 residues. CDR3 sequence reads: CASSESKGALGNQPQHF. The CDR3 coding sequence is TGCGCCAGCAGTGAGTCGAAAGGGGCGCTCGGCAATCAGCCCCAGCATTTT.

The chain links TRBV2 to TRBJ2-6; D is unclear. Germline CDR1 reads SNHLY; CDR2 reads FYNNEI. Between the trimmed V and J ends, which lost 5 bases and 0 bases, there was a span of 5 bases. The CDR3 extends over 14 amino acids. The CDR3 is CASSLRSGANVLTF. The CDR3 bases are TGTGCCAGCAGTTTACGCTCTGGGGCCAACGTCCTGACTTTC.

This chain connects TRBV30 to TRBJ1-3; D gene unclear. CDR1 is GTSNPN, CDR2 SVGIG, per germline (reference sequence). Trimming removed 5 bases at V and 4 bases at J, with 12 bases between. This CDR3 has 13 amino acids. CDR3 DNA: TGTGCCTGGGGCCCGCTTACCGGAAACACCATATATTTT. This translates into CAWGPLTGNTIYF.

This clone was detected once. Within the sample, other DNA sequences also encode this same CDR3. This chain joins TRBV30 and TRBJ2-5, with D possibly being TRBD1 (6 bases). The CDR3 extends over 12 amino acids. Germline assignment: CDR1 GTSNPN and CDR2 SVGIG (reference sequence). The germline V and J ends were trimmed by 3 bases and 4 bases, with 9 bases remaining between them. The CDR3 spells CAWSQGGETQYF. Written as DNA, the CDR3 is TGTGCCTGGAGCCAAGGGGGAGAGACCCAGTACTTC.

The rearrangement links TRBV5-6 to TRBJ2-2; D is unclear. V was clipped by 0 bases and J by 5 bases, with 5 bases between them. This CDR3 region has 13 residues. Germline V lookup: CDR1 SGHDT, CDR2 YYEEEE. The chain's CDR3 is CASSLGSTGELFF. CDR3 coding DNA: TGTGCCAGCAGCTTGGGGAGTACCGGGGAGCTGTTTTTT.

The chain is built from TRBV30 and TRBJ1-3, with D perhaps TRBD1 (6 bases). Between the trimmed V and J ends, which lost 1 base and 4 bases, there was a span of 11 bases. Germline-derived CDR1 and CDR2 are GTSNPN and SVGIG (reference sequence). There are 14 residues in the CDR3. The CDR3 bases are TGTGCCTGGAGTGCGGGGGGGCCCGGAAACACCATATATTTT. Protein: CAWSAGGPGNTIYF.

V gene TRBV25-1 combines with J gene TRBJ2-7; D possibly matches TRBD1 or TRBD2 (5 bases each). The CDR3 totals 17 residues. In germline, CDR1 is MGHDK, CDR2 SYGVNS. Between the trimmed V and J ends, which lost 2 bases and 6 bases, there was a span of 23 bases. The CDR3 DNA sequence: TGTGCCAGCAGTGAACAAACCGCCGGGACCCTGCTGGGCGAGCAGTACTTC. It yields the protein CASSEQTAGTLLGEQYF.

CDR3 DNA: TGCGCCAGCTCCAGGGGGGGGCTGGAGACCCAGTACTTC. It codes for CASSRGGLETQYF. The chain recombines TRBV5-1 with TRBJ2-5; D may correspond to TRBD1 or TRBD2 (7 bases each). CDR1 is SGHRS, CDR2 YFSETQ, per germline. Trimming stripped 7 bases from V and 5 bases from J, with 15 bases between. This CDR3 comprises 13 residues.

The chain carries TRBV5-5 and TRBJ2-1; D is possibly TRBD1 or TRBD2 (5 bases each). The germline V gene encodes CDR1 SGHKS and CDR2 YYEKEE (reference sequence). The CDR3 sequence is 15 residues long. V dropped 0 bases and J dropped 0 bases, with 7 bases sitting between them. The CDR3 DNA reads TGTGCCAGCAGCTTGGAGGGGAGCTCCTACAATGAGCAGTTCTTC. Protein product: CASSLEGSSYNEQFF. Combining the CDR3 with reference TRBV5-5 and TRBJ2-1 gives the whole variable domain DAGVTQSPTHLIKTRGQQVTLRCSPISGHKSVSWYQQVLGQGPQFIFQYYEKEERGRGNFPDRFSARQFPNYSSELNVNALLLGDSALYLCASSLEGSSYNEQFFGPGTRLTVL.